The 14 T cell receptor beta chains listed next were all sequenced from one sample in a study of vaccination effects on CD4 cells after COVID-19. Produced via immunoSEQ multiplex PCR; TCRdb's table is partial and in-frame only. Of under 80,000 clones in the sample, roughly 73% are singletons; the top ten hold about 1.2%. These TCRs are of unknown antigen specificity. Antigen-specific CD4+ T cell clonotypes were called by their expansion after viral peptide-pool culture in ViraFEST. Isolation of CD4+ T cells took place after less than twelve days of culture. Participants completed two doses of the BNT162b2 or mRNA-1273 vaccine. Sequenced here: CD4+ T cells from PBMCs cultured with HCoV-229E spike peptides, sampled after COVID-19 vaccination. These receptors were taken from a human donor who received a COVID-19 vaccine.

This clone was recorded once. The rearrangement joins TRBV10-3 to TRBJ2-3; 7 bases line up with TRBD1. The trim removed 2 bases at V and 2 bases at J, leaving 10 bases unmatched. The CDR3 runs to 17 residues. CDR1 is ENHRY and CDR2 is SYGVKD in the germline V gene. The DNA of the CDR3 is TGTGCCATCAGTGAGCCCCATTCCGGGACAGCCACAGATACGCAGTATTTT. Amino acids: CAISEPHSGTATDTQYF.

This clone came up once. The chain joins TRBV5-1 to TRBJ2-4; D gene uncertain. CDR1 SGHRS and CDR2 YFSETQ come from the germline V gene. The CDR3 runs to 16 residues. V was cut by 0 bases and J by 0 bases, with 10 bases left in between. This CDR3 is CASSLEPGRAKNIQYF. Written as DNA, the CDR3 is TGCGCCAGCAGCTTGGAGCCAGGTCGAGCCAAAAACATTCAGTACTTC.

The V and J genes are TRBV24-1 and TRBJ1-5; D possibly corresponds to TRBD1 (6 bases). This CDR3 spans 15 amino acids. From germline, CDR1 is KGHDR and CDR2 SFDVKD. Trimming removed 7 bases from V and 3 bases from J, with 15 bases in between. CDR3 bases: TGTGCCACCAGCGGAACCGGGACACTCAATCAGCCCCAGCATTTT. Amino acid sequence: CATSGTGTLNQPQHF.

V usage is TRBV4-2 and J usage is TRBJ2-5, with D perhaps being TRBD1 or TRBD2 (6 bases each). V was trimmed by 0 bases and J by 5 bases, leaving 19 bases between them. CDR1 and CDR2 from the germline V gene are LGHNA and YNFKEQ. CDR3 length equals 17 residues. CDR3 nucleotide sequence: TGTGCCAGCAGCCAAGATCCAAGGACTGAAGGGGGGGAGACCCAGTACTTC. Protein: CASSQDPRTEGGETQYF.

This clone turned up a few times. This chain uses TRBV6-2 or TRBV6-3 with TRBJ2-7; D could derive from TRBD1 or TRBD2 (5 bases each). This CDR3 spans 15 amino acids. The germline CDR1 and CDR2 sequences are MNHEY and SVGEGT. V lost 9 bases, J lost 2 bases, and 20 bases lay in between. The CDR3 region is CASSSPGTVAYEQYV. The CDR3 nucleotides read TGTGCCAGTAGCAGCCCAGGGACGGTGGCCTACGAGCAGTACGTC.

The V call is TRBV5-5, the J call TRBJ2-3; 8 bases align to TRBD1. Germline assignment: CDR1 SGHKS and CDR2 YYEKEE (reference sequence). CDR3 length: 14 residues. J lost 4 bases, V lost 4 bases, and 5 bases had no gene match. The CDR3 loop is CASSRDRMPDTQYF. CDR3 sequence (DNA): TGTGCCAGCAGCCGGGACAGGATGCCAGATACGCAGTATTTT.

V usage is TRBV6-1 and J usage is TRBJ1-2, with TRBD1 matching over 11 bases. With 2 bases clipped from V and 9 bases from J, the junction kept 8 bases outside the gene matches. This CDR3 region has 15 residues. Germline CDR1 reads MNHNS; CDR2 reads SASEGT. CDR3 sequence (DNA): TGTGCCAGCAGTGAACCCGGACAGGGGGCGCGGAGCTACACCTTC. Its translation is CASSEPGQGARSYTF.

The chain combines TRBV28 with TRBJ1-1; D gene unclear. Looked up from germline, CDR1 is MDHEN and CDR2 is SYDVKM. Deletions cut 6 bases from V and 1 base from J, with 9 bases between. The CDR3 runs to 13 residues. The CDR3 bases are TGTGCCAGCAGCCTCCGTGGGAACACTGAAGCTTTCTTT. Its protein product is CASSLRGNTEAFF.

The chain links TRBV7-9 to TRBJ2-4; 10 bases are a match to TRBD2. V dropped 4 bases and J dropped 7; count of bases not matched to a gene: 7. The CDR3 is 15 residues long. CDR1 and CDR2 (germline): SEHNR, FQNEAQ (reference sequence). The CDR3 is CASSYSGGARNIQYF. CDR3 bases: TGTGCCAGCAGCTACAGCGGGGGGGCCAGGAACATTCAGTACTTC.

This chain uses TRBV9 with TRBJ1-2, with TRBD1 matching 7 bases. CDR1 and CDR2 (germline): SGDLS, YYNGEE. The trim removed 0 bases at V and 0 bases at J, leaving 5 bases unmatched. This CDR3 has 16 residues. The CDR3 sequence: CASSVGPQGANYGYTF. The CDR3, as DNA: TGTGCCAGCAGCGTAGGGCCGCAGGGGGCTAACTATGGCTACACCTTC.

Here the CDR3 DNA reads TGTGCCAGCAGCGCTGATTTAGCGGGGGGGCGCAGAAACATTCAGTACTTC. Its translation: CASSADLAGGRRNIQYF. The chain is built from TRBV7-2 and TRBJ2-4; 11 nucleotides match TRBD2. The CDR3 covers 17 residues. J was trimmed by 6 bases and V by 5 bases; bases with no gene match: 12. Germline assignment: CDR1 SGHTA and CDR2 FQGNSA.

The J gene is TRBJ2-4, the V gene TRBV27; D is perhaps TRBD1 (6 bases). V dropped 4 bases and J dropped 3 bases, with 7 bases sitting between them. CDR3 length: 13 amino acids. CDR1 MNHEY and CDR2 SMNVEV come from the germline V gene (reference sequence). The CDR3 spells CASSWGRKNIQYF. The CDR3 nucleotides are TGTGCCAGCAGTTGGGGGCGCAAAAACATTCAGTACTTC.

CDR3 protein: CASSLEELYGYTF. In nucleotides, the CDR3 is TGTGCCAGCAGCTTGGAGGAGCTCTATGGCTACACCTTC. V usage is TRBV5-6 and J usage is TRBJ1-2, with no clear D. This CDR3 is 13 amino acids long. CDR1 and CDR2 from the germline V gene are SGHDT and YYEEEE. Trimming cost V 0 bases and J 4 bases, with 7 bases left between them.

The CDR3 region has the DNA TGTGCCAGCACTAGGGTGAACGGCTACACCTTC. The encoded protein is CASTRVNGYTF. The V gene is TRBV2, the J gene TRBJ1-2; D uncertain. From germline, CDR1 is SNHLY and CDR2 FYNNEI. The CDR3 is 11 amino acids. V was pared by 7 bases and J by 8 bases, with 11 bases between.